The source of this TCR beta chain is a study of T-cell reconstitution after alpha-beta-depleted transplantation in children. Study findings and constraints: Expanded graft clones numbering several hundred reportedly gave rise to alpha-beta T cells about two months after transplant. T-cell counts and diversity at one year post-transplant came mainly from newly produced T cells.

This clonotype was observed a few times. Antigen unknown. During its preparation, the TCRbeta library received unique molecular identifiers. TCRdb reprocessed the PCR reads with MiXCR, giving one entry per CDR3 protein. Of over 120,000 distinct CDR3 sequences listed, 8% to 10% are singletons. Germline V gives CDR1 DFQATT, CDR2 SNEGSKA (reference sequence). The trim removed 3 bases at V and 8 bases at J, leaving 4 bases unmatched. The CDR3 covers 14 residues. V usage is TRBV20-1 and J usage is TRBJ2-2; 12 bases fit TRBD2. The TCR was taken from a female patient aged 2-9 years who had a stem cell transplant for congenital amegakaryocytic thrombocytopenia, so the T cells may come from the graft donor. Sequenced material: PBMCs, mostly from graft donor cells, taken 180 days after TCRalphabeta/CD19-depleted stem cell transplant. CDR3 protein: CSASRLAGDGELFF. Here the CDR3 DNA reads TGCAGTGCTAGCCGACTAGCGGGAGATGGGGAGCTGTTTTTT.